This T cell receptor (beta chain) was recovered during a study of blood T cell repertoires in COVID-19. Study-wide background: Material from acute and convalescent COVID-19 was sourced from the United States, Italy and Spain.

V lost 6 bases, J lost 7 bases, and 9 bases stayed unmatched. The CDR3 covers 15 residues. Looked up from germline, CDR1 is MGHDK and CDR2 is SYGVNS. Source study methods: Estimation of nucleated cell counts relied on the amplification of reference gene primers. Libraries were prepared by immunoSEQ multiplex PCR; TCRdb keeps only in-frame clonotypes and omits some of them. V and J calls and clone size come straight from that table; D and trimming were deduced from the DNA. This repertoire shows about 120,000 clones, 65% to 90% found once; its top ten account for approximately 11%. Sequencing input: peripheral blood. This sequence was found in a man aged 80 or over with acute or convalescent COVID-19. V gene TRBV25-1 combines with J gene TRBJ1-4; 9 bases align to TRBD1. The CDR3 sequence is CASRASGTGIEKLFF. The CDR3 nucleotides are TGTGCCAGCAGGGCCTCCGGGACAGGGATTGAAAAACTGTTTTTT.